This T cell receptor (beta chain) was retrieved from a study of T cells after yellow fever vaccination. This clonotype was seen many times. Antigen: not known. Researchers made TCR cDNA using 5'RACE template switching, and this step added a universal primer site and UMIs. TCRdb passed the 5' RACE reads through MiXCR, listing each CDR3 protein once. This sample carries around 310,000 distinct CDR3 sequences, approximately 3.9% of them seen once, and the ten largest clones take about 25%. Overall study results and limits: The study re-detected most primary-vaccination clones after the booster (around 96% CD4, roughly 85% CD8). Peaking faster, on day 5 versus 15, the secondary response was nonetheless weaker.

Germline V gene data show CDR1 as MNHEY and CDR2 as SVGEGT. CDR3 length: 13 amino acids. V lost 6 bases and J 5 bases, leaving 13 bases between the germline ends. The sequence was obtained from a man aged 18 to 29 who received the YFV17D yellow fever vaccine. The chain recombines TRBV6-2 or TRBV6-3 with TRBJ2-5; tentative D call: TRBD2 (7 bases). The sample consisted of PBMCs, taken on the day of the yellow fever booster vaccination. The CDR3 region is CASRPQGGETQYF. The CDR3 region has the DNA TGTGCCAGCAGACCACAGGGAGGGGAGACCCAGTACTTC.